These 20 T cell receptor beta chains originate from one sample sequenced in a study of cytomegalovirus exposure and HLA in healthy donors. The PCR had 60 Vbeta and 13 Jbeta primers. Produced via immunoSEQ multiplex PCR; TCRdb's table is partial and in-frame only. This sample's table reports 120,000 to 150,000 clones. The source material was PBMCs. Receptors originate from a middle-aged man in good health and CMV-seronegative.

V is TRBV5-1 and J is TRBJ2-5; 8 bases line up with TRBD1. The J call may be faulty, since TRBJ2-7 better matches the DNA end. Germline V gene data show CDR1 as SGHRS and CDR2 as YFSETQ. CDR3 length: 15 amino acids. For the CDR3, the DNA is TGCGCCAGCAGTGAATCGGGACAGGCCGTCTACGAGCAGTACTTC. It yields the protein CASSESGQAVYEQYF.

This chain connects TRBV29-1 to TRBJ1-1; perhaps TRBD1 as D (6 bases). Germline-derived CDR1 and CDR2 are SQVTM and ANQGSEA. Trimming removed 7 bases at V and 0 bases at J, with 12 bases between. The CDR3 length is 13 residues. The CDR3 reads CSAYRDVNTEAFF. In DNA, the CDR3 is TGCAGCGCCTACAGGGACGTGAACACTGAAGCTTTCTTT. Variable domain in full (rest from reference TRBV29-1 and TRBJ1-1): SAVISQKPSRDICQRGTSLTIQCQVDSQVTMMFWYRQQPGQSLTLIATANQGSEATYESGFVIDKFPISRPNLTFSTLTVSNMSPEDSSIYLCSAYRDVNTEAFFGQGTRLTVV.

The gene calls are TRBV6-6 and TRBJ2-2, with D maybe TRBD1 (6 bases). The CDR3 contains 14 residues. Germline lookup yields CDR1 MNHNY and CDR2 SVGAGI (reference sequence). Trimming took 11 bases from V and 8 from J, leaving 21 bases between them. The CDR3: CAGSWGLQRGELFF. CDR3 in DNA: TGTGCCGGCTCGTGGGGGCTCCAGAGAGGGGAGCTGTTTTTT.

This sequence joins TRBV7-2 and TRBJ1-3, with D unclear. Germline V gene lookup returns CDR1 SGHTA and CDR2 FQGNSA. The ends were cut back, 3 bases at V and 2 bases at J, with 5 bases in the middle. This CDR3 has 13 residues. The CDR3 DNA follows: TGTGCCAGCAGCTTCGGGGCTGGAAACACCATATATTTT. Amino acids: CASSFGAGNTIYF. Looking up the rest from reference TRBV7-2 and TRBJ1-3 gives the full variable domain: GAGVSQSPSNKVTEKGKDVELRCDPISGHTALYWYRQSLGQGLEFLIYFQGNSAPDKSGLPSDRFSAERTGGSVSTLTIQRTQQEDSAVYLCASSFGAGNTIYFGEGSWLTVV.

The chain is built from TRBV19 and TRBJ1-1, with 7 positions matching TRBD1. This CDR3 comprises 14 residues. CDR1 LNHDA and CDR2 SQIVND come from the germline V gene (reference sequence). Trimming removed 4 bases from V and 0 bases from J; junction bases left unmatched: 2. The CDR3 here is CASSTQGMNTEAFF. DNA of the CDR3: TGTGCCAGTAGTACACAGGGGATGAACACTGAAGCTTTCTTT. The full variable domain, in which reference TRBV19 and TRBJ1-1 provide the parts outside the CDR3, is DGGITQSPKYLFRKEGQNVTLSCEQNLNHDAMYWYRQDPGQGLRLIYYSQIVNDFQKGDIAEGYSVSREKKESFPLTVTSAQKNPTAFYLCASSTQGMNTEAFFGQGTRLTVV.

CDR3 loop: CAWSADRGGYEQYF. The CDR3 coding sequence is TGTGCCTGGAGCGCGGACAGGGGCGGCTACGAGCAGTACTTC. The chain couples TRBV30 to TRBJ2-5, with 9 bases identical to TRBD1. The DNA end is a closer match to TRBJ2-7, so the J assignment may be wrong. The CDR3 consists of 14 residues. Germline V gene data show CDR1 as GTSNPN and CDR2 as SVGIG (reference sequence).

V gene TRBV5-4 combines with J gene TRBJ2-7, with D possibly matching TRBD1 (6 bases). Germline assignment: CDR1 SGHNT and CDR2 YYREEE (reference sequence). This CDR3 spans 14 amino acids. The V gene lost 0 bases and the J gene lost 7 bases, with 14 bases spanning the gap. CDR3 loop: CASSLDSGTREQYF. The CDR3 DNA reads TGTGCCAGCAGCTTGGACTCCGGGACACGAGAGCAGTACTTC.

The chain is built from TRBV9 and TRBJ1-3; 7 bases line up with TRBD1. The CDR3 covers 15 residues. From germline, CDR1 is SGDLS and CDR2 YYNGEE. V gave up 4 bases and J gave up 2 bases; unmatched junction bases: 6. This CDR3 reads CASSPGGIAGNTIYF. CDR3 in DNA: TGTGCCAGCAGCCCAGGGGGGATCGCTGGAAACACCATATATTTT.

This chain uses TRBV19 with TRBJ1-2; D is perhaps TRBD1 (5 bases). The CDR3 extends over 13 amino acids. Trimming removed 6 bases from V and 4 bases from J, with 12 bases in between. The germline V gene encodes CDR1 LNHDA and CDR2 SQIVND (reference sequence). CDR3 in DNA: TGTGCCAGTAGACGACAGTCAGTCTATGGCTACACCTTC. It encodes CASRRQSVYGYTF.

The rearrangement joins TRBV6-5 to TRBJ1-5; 7 bases agree with TRBD1. Germline CDR1 reads MNHEY; CDR2 reads SVGAGI. J was trimmed by 5 bases and V by 6 bases; bases with no gene match: 7. CDR3 length: 14 amino acids. This CDR3 is CASSRQTGYQPQHF. The CDR3 DNA sequence: TGTGCCAGCAGCCGCCAGACAGGGTATCAGCCCCAGCATTTT.

This rearrangement joins TRBV5-6 to TRBJ1-2; 11 nucleotides agree with TRBD1. The CDR3 runs 16 residues. The V segment lost 4 bases and the J segment 3 bases; nucleotides outside the gene matches: 8. Germline assignment: CDR1 SGHDT and CDR2 YYEEEE. DNA of the CDR3: TGTGCCAGCAGCAGGCGAGGGACAGGGGGAGACTATGGCTACACCTTC. It specifies CASSRRGTGGDYGYTF.

The DNA of the CDR3 is TGTGCCAGCAGCTTAGGGACAGGGGCCTCCTACGAGCAGTACTTC. Its protein product is CASSLGTGASYEQYF. The chain carries TRBV7-9 and TRBJ2-7, with 9 positions matching TRBD1. V trimming: 1 base; J trimming: 0 bases; junction bases outside the gene matches: 1. The CDR3 length is 15 residues. The germline V gene has CDR1 SEHNR and CDR2 FQNEAQ (reference sequence).

The chain joins TRBV4-2 to TRBJ1-4; 8 bases fit TRBD1. Unmatched junction bases numbered 8, after V lost 0 bases and J lost 8 bases. The length of the CDR3 is 16 residues. Germline loops: CDR1 LGHNA, CDR2 YNFKEQ. CDR3 region: CASSQEGGQGSEKLFF. DNA of the CDR3: TGTGCCAGCAGCCAAGAGGGTGGACAGGGATCCGAAAAACTGTTTTTT.

The chain is built from TRBV5-5 and TRBJ2-7; 8 nucleotides match TRBD1. There are 15 residues in the CDR3. Germline CDR1 and CDR2: SGHKS and YYEKEE (reference sequence). With 0 bases clipped from V and 6 bases from J, the junction kept 8 bases outside the gene matches. CDR3 sequence: CASSLDTGGTGEQYF. The CDR3 bases are TGTGCCAGCAGCTTGGATACAGGGGGTACGGGCGAGCAGTACTTC. Variable domain in full (rest from reference TRBV5-5 and TRBJ2-7): DAGVTQSPTHLIKTRGQQVTLRCSPISGHKSVSWYQQVLGQGPQFIFQYYEKEERGRGNFPDRFSARQFPNYSSELNVNALLLGDSALYLCASSLDTGGTGEQYFGPGTRLTVT.

This rearrangement joins TRBV9 to TRBJ1-2; 7 nucleotides align to TRBD1. The CDR3 is 17 amino acids. The ends lost 4 bases at V and 6 bases at J; junction bases unmatched: 18. Germline CDR1 SGDLS, CDR2 YYNGEE. CDR3 sequence: CASSPSFGQAPGDGYTF. CDR3 nucleotide sequence: TGTGCCAGCAGCCCCAGTTTTGGACAGGCGCCCGGGGATGGCTACACCTTC.

The chain recombines TRBV29-1 with TRBJ1-2; D possibly corresponds to TRBD1 (5 bases). CDR3 size: 15 residues. CDR1 and CDR2 from the germline V gene are SQVTM and ANQGSEA. The V gene lost 5 bases and the J gene lost 0 bases, with 16 bases spanning the gap. Written as DNA, the CDR3 is TGCAGCGTTATAGGGGTTAACGCAGCTAACTATGGCTACACCTTC. Residues: CSVIGVNAANYGYTF.

This chain links TRBV5-8 with TRBJ1-5; D is unclear. This CDR3 contains 13 residues. Trimming cost V 6 bases and J 6 bases, with 13 bases left between them. Germline CDR1 is SGHTS and CDR2 is YDEGEE. CDR3 bases: TGTGCCAGCATAGCTGATTCGAGTCAGCCCCAGCATTTT. It encodes CASIADSSQPQHF.

The rearrangement joins TRBV28 to TRBJ2-3, with D uncertain. This CDR3 has 15 amino acids. The V end lost 1 base, the J end lost 0 bases, and 8 bases lay between the germline ends. Germline V gene data show CDR1 as MDHEN and CDR2 as SYDVKM. The CDR3 loop is CASSLSRTSTDTQYF. The CDR3 coding sequence is TGTGCCAGCAGTTTATCGAGAACTAGCACAGATACGCAGTATTTT.

The chain is built from TRBV18 and TRBJ1-3; D is unclear. CDR3 length: 16 residues. Germline V gives CDR1 KGHSH, CDR2 LQKENI. Trimming pared 3 bases from V and 0 bases from J, leaving 12 bases between. The CDR3 DNA follows: TGTGCCAGCTCACCCCAAGGCGGGTACTCTGGAAACACCATATATTTT. Its protein is CASSPQGGYSGNTIYF.

The rearrangement uses TRBV7-8 and TRBJ2-3, with 10 bases matching TRBD2. Trimming cost V 8 bases and J 2 bases; bases outside gene matches: 7. The CDR3 has 15 amino acids. Per the germline V gene, CDR1 is SGHVS and CDR2 is FQNEAQ. CDR3 region: CASSLAGDYTDTQYF. CDR3 bases: TGTGCCAGCTCCCTAGCGGGGGACTACACAGATACGCAGTATTTT.